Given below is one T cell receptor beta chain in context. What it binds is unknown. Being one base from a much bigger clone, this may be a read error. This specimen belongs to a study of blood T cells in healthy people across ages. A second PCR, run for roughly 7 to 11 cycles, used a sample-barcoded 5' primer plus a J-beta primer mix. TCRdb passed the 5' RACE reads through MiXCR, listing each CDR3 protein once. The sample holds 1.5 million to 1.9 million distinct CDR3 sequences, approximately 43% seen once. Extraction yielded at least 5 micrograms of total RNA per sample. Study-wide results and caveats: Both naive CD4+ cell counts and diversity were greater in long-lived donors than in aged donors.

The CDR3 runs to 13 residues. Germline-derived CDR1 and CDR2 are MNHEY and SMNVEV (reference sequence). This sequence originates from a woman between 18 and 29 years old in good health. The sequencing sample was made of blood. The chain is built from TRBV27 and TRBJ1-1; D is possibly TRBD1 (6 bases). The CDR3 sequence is CASSRTVNTGAFF. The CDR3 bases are TGTGCCAGCAGTCGGACAGTGAACACTGGAGCTTTCTTT.